These 10 T cell receptor beta chains were sequenced from one sample in a study of STAT3 mutations in large granular lymphocyte leukemia. Assay used: immunoSEQ multiplex PCR; TCRdb lists only in-frame clones, some missing. The sample comprises about 7,700 clones, around 74% of which are singletons, and about 25% rests with the top ten. These receptors have no identified antigens. General observations from the study: Every T-cell large granular lymphocyte leukemia patient had at least one immunodominant TCR beta clonotype.

The specimen sequenced was peripheral blood mononuclear cells. The receptors derive from a woman in her 40s with T-cell large granular lymphocyte leukemia. Some clones in this sample may be carry-over from other donors' samples.

This sequence joins TRBV18 and TRBJ1-1; TRBD1 matches at 8 bases. This CDR3 is 13 amino acids long. Losses at the gene ends were 3 bases for V and 11 bases for J; bases not matched to a gene: 8. The germline V gene encodes CDR1 KGHSH and CDR2 LQKENI. CDR3 protein: CASSPGTGTTAFF. The CDR3 DNA sequence: TGTGCCAGCTCACCCGGGACAGGCACCACGGCTTTCTTT.

The chain carries TRBV5-4 and TRBJ2-6, with D unclear. The germline gives CDR1 SGHNT, CDR2 YYREEE (reference sequence). CDR3 length equals 15 residues. V lost 2 bases, J lost 2 bases, and 8 bases lay in between. Here the CDR3 reads CASSLPLAGANVLTF. CDR3 sequence (DNA): TGTGCCAGCAGCTTACCCCTGGCTGGGGCCAACGTCCTGACTTTC.

The chain carries TRBV27 and TRBJ1-4, with D perhaps matching TRBD1 (5 bases). This CDR3 spans 15 amino acids. V dropped 5 bases and J dropped 5 bases, with 15 bases sitting between them. CDR1 and CDR2 from the germline V gene are MNHEY and SMNVEV (reference sequence). The CDR3 sequence is CASSVGETPNEKLFF. DNA of the CDR3: TGTGCCAGCAGTGTGGGGGAAACTCCCAATGAAAAACTGTTTTTT.

This clone was detected only once. This rearrangement joins TRBV18 to TRBJ1-1, with 7 bases lining up with TRBD1. The CDR3 covers 18 residues. Trimming removed 2 bases from V and 5 bases from J; junction bases left unmatched: 17. Germline CDR1 is KGHSH and CDR2 is LQKENI. Here the CDR3 reads CASSPSFSGGMVGTEAFF. CDR3 DNA sequence: TGTGCCAGCTCACCATCCTTTTCAGGGGGGATGGTGGGGACTGAAGCTTTCTTT.

The rearrangement joins TRBV5-6 to TRBJ2-5; either TRBD1 or TRBD2 may fit D (5 bases each). V was cut by 3 bases and J by 1 base, with 10 bases left in between. The CDR3 consists of 14 residues. Germline-derived CDR1 and CDR2 are SGHDT and YYEEEE. CDR3 amino acids: CASSWDRFQETQYF. The CDR3 region has the DNA TGTGCCAGCAGCTGGGACCGCTTCCAAGAGACCCAGTACTTC.

The chain has TRBV4-1 and TRBJ1-2; 7 positions match TRBD1. The CDR3 consists of 14 residues. V was clipped by 4 bases and J by 8 bases; unmatched bases: 10. CDR1 MGHRA and CDR2 YSYEKL come from the germline V gene. CDR3 amino acids: CASSPPDRVIGYTF. DNA of the CDR3: TGCGCCAGCAGCCCACCCGACAGGGTAATAGGCTACACCTTC.

The chain joins TRBV18 to TRBJ1-2; D remains unclear. Germline values: CDR1 KGHSH, CDR2 LQKENI. This CDR3 has 13 residues. V lost 2 bases, J lost 6 bases, and 10 bases lay in between. In DNA, the CDR3 is TGTGCCAGCTCACCAGGAGGGCCCAATGGCTACACCTTC. This codes for CASSPGGPNGYTF.

The chain joins TRBV14 to TRBJ1-2; a weak D match, TRBD1 (6 bases). There are 15 residues in the CDR3. Germline lookup yields CDR1 SGHDN and CDR2 FVKESK. V was pared by 2 bases and J by 4 bases, with 14 bases between. The CDR3 region has the DNA TGTGCCAGCAGCCAACGAGTCGGGGGGCTCTATGGCTACACCTTC. This gives the protein CASSQRVGGLYGYTF.

V gene TRBV1 combines with J gene TRBJ2-1; TRBD2 is the table's D call and was not checked against the DNA. TRBV1 is classified as a pseudogene. CDR3 length: 10 amino acids. The CDR3 protein is CTSRDWKQFF. In DNA form, the CDR3 reads TGCACCAGCAGGGACTGGAAGCAGTTCTTC.

V is TRBV7-9 and J is TRBJ1-4; no firm D call. There are 17 residues in the CDR3. The germline CDR1 and CDR2 sequences are SEHNR and FQNEAQ (reference sequence). The germline V and J ends were trimmed by 1 base and 4 bases, with 16 bases remaining between them. CDR3 sequence reads: CASSLGTVVLGNEKLFF. The CDR3 DNA follows: TGTGCCAGCAGCTTAGGTACCGTCGTTCTTGGTAATGAAAAACTGTTTTTT. The full variable domain, in which reference TRBV7-9 and TRBJ1-4 provide the parts outside the CDR3, is DTGVSQNPRHKITKRGQNVTFRCDPISEHNRLYWYRQTLGQGPEFLTYFQNEAQLEKSRLLSDRFSAERPKGSFSTLEIQRTEQGDSAMYLCASSLGTVVLGNEKLFFGSGTQLSVL.